This T cell receptor beta chain was sequenced in a study of blood T cells in healthy people across ages. Study-wide points: Strong correlation was found linking TCR beta diversity to naive T cell percentage.

As concerns this clonotype: Its cognate antigen is unknown.

A sample-barcoded 5' primer and a J-beta primer mix were used in a second PCR of roughly 6 to 12 cycles. TCRdb passed the 5' RACE reads through MiXCR, listing each CDR3 protein once. The profile shows 780,000 or so distinct CDR3 sequences, 53% of them singletons. The CDR3 runs to 17 residues. Looked up from germline, CDR1 is SGHRS and CDR2 is YFSETQ. J gave up 2 bases and V 4 bases, and 12 bases lay outside the gene matches. This TCR was sampled from a man older than 75 in good health. The material sequenced was blood. This chain connects TRBV5-1 to TRBJ2-3; 8 nucleotides agree with TRBD2. This CDR3 is CASSPKPAGGYTDTQYF. The CDR3, as DNA: TGCGCCAGCAGCCCGAAGCCTGCGGGAGGTTACACAGATACGCAGTATTTT.